The 10 T cell receptor beta chains listed next were all sequenced from one sample in a study of early stage breast cancer tumors. Clones were read by immunoSEQ multiplex PCR, and TCRdb kept only the in-frame ones, dropping some. The data contain about 48,000 clones, roughly 83% of them seen just once; the ten biggest clones take up around 1.5%. The source material was blood. Source of these receptors: a person between 50 and 60 years old with breast cancer.

V usage is TRBV19 and J usage is TRBJ1-5; D gene unclear. The V gene's germline CDR1 is LNHDA and CDR2 SQIVND (reference sequence). V was clipped by 2 bases and J by 0 bases, with 11 bases between them. This CDR3 has 16 amino acids. The CDR3: CASSIWVRPSNQPQHF. The DNA for the CDR3 is TGTGCCAGTAGTATATGGGTCAGACCTAGCAATCAGCCCCAGCATTTT.

On this clone: One end of the junction fails to match germline, which may point to a read error. The chain recombines TRBV27 with TRBJ2-7, with 11 nucleotides matching TRBD2. The V gene's germline CDR1 is MNHEY and CDR2 SMNVEV (reference sequence). This CDR3 contains 15 residues. For the CDR3, the DNA is TGTGCCAGCAGTTCGGCAGGGCTACTAGCGGGAGAGTCGGACTTC. It translates to CASSSAGLLAGESDF.

The rearrangement uses TRBV4-3 and TRBJ2-5, with 8 bases matching TRBD2. Looked up from germline, CDR1 is LGHNA and CDR2 is YSLEER. There are 14 residues in the CDR3. V gave up 4 bases and J gave up 1 base; unmatched junction bases: 2. CDR3 amino acids: CASSLAGGQETQYF. The CDR3 DNA sequence: TGCGCCAGCAGCCTGGCGGGAGGCCAAGAGACCCAGTACTTC.

The chain links TRBV5-4 to TRBJ2-1, with TRBD2 matching 10 bases. CDR1 is SGHNT and CDR2 is YYREEE in the germline V gene (reference sequence). CDR3 length: 15 amino acids. The trim removed 1 base at V and 5 bases at J, leaving 3 bases unmatched. For the CDR3, the DNA is TGTGCCAGCAGCTTGAGTCTAGCGGGAGACAATGAGCAGTTCTTC. Translated: CASSLSLAGDNEQFF.

This clone was found once. V is TRBV4-3 and J is TRBJ2-7, with D possibly being TRBD1 or TRBD2 (6 bases each). The CDR3 consists of 17 residues. V was trimmed by 0 bases and J by 13 bases, leaving 28 bases between them. Germline V gene sequence: CDR1 LGHNA, CDR2 YSLEER. CDR3 in DNA: TGCGCCAGCAGCCAAGATATAGCCCCGGGGGCGGCCCCGATTTATTACTTC. As protein: CASSQDIAPGAAPIYYF.

The gene calls are TRBV7-2 and TRBJ1-3, with unresolved D. Trimming pared 5 bases from V and 8 bases from J, leaving 7 bases between. Germline loops: CDR1 SGHTA, CDR2 FQGNSA. The CDR3 is 11 residues long. The CDR3 sequence is CASSQADTIYF. The CDR3 nucleotides read TGTGCCAGCAGCCAGGCGGACACCATATATTTT.

The genes are TRBV7-8 and TRBJ1-5; D call uncertain. This CDR3 is built from 16 residues. Trimming shortened V by 1 base and J by 4 bases, and 14 bases separated the two germline ends. The germline gives CDR1 SGHVS, CDR2 FQNEAQ. The CDR3 DNA is TGTGCCAGCAGCTTAGTGCCCGGAAGCGGTAATCAGCCCCAGCATTTT. Its protein product is CASSLVPGSGNQPQHF.

The rearrangement links TRBV7-6 to TRBJ2-7, with D unclear. This CDR3 comprises 12 residues. Germline lookup yields CDR1 SGHVS and CDR2 FNYEAQ. V lost 3 bases, J lost 4 bases, and 7 bases lay in between. CDR3 protein: CASSFSGYEQYF. CDR3 nucleotides: TGTGCCAGCAGCTTCTCTGGGTACGAGCAGTACTTC. Full variable domain (rest looked up from reference TRBV7-6 and TRBJ2-7): GAGVSQSPRYKVTKRGQDVALRCDPISGHVSLYWYRQALGQGPEFLTYFNYEAQQDKSGLPNDRFSAERPEGSISTLTIQRTEQRDSAMYRCASSFSGYEQYFGPGTRLTVT.

The rearrangement joins TRBV7-8 to TRBJ1-2, with 9 bases fitting TRBD1. The germline V gene encodes CDR1 SGHVS and CDR2 FQNEAQ. This CDR3 comprises 17 residues. Trimming at V came to 2 bases and at J to 8 bases, leaving 15 bases not matched to a gene. The DNA of the CDR3 is TGTGCCAGCAGCTTAAAAGGGGGGCAACAGGGGGCGATGGGCTACACCTTC. Amino acids: CASSLKGGQQGAMGYTF.

This clone has just a few counts. The rearrangement joins TRBV5-5 to TRBJ1-1; 7 bases are shared with TRBD1. J was trimmed by 5 bases and V by 4 bases; bases with no gene match: 11. This CDR3 is built from 15 residues. Germline CDR1 and CDR2: SGHKS and YYEKEE (reference sequence). This chain's CDR3 is CASSLSTGIGTEAFF. CDR3 sequence (DNA): TGTGCCAGCAGCCTATCGACAGGGATCGGAACTGAAGCTTTCTTT.